This T cell receptor beta chain was profiled in a study of cytomegalovirus exposure and HLA in healthy donors. Study information: Assignment to the Caucasian-associated ancestry cluster applied to 75% to 85% of the approximately 370 genotyped donors.

Per germline, CDR1 SEHNR and CDR2 FQNEAQ (reference sequence). This CDR3 has 16 amino acids. At the time of sampling, donors were nominally healthy, though unrecorded immune exposures were likely. The study, taken as a whole, reports: Prediction of most subjects' HLA-A and HLA-B alleles by TCR beta sequences was reportedly accurate. It was reported that the classifier diagnosed cytomegalovirus status with high specificity and sensitivity in both the original and validation cohorts.

Concerning this clone itself: Its target is not known. Compared with germline, one end of the junction differs, possibly owing to a read error.

60 Vbeta and 13 Jbeta primers were used in PCR. The assay was immunoSEQ multiplex PCR, and TCRdb's table has in-frame clones only and misses some. The sample comprises under 200,000 clones, more than 65% of which are singletons, and 1.5% to 2% rests with the top ten. The sequence was obtained from a young woman in good health and CMV-seronegative. The source material was PBMCs. The gene calls are TRBV7-9 and TRBJ2-5, with a possible D match to TRBD1 (6 bases). CDR3 coding DNA: TGTTCCAGCAGCTTGGGTAGGGGGTACGTTTTCGGGACCCAGTACTTC. Amino acid sequence: CSSSLGRGYVFGTQYF.